What follows are 27 T cell receptor beta chains derived from one specimen sequenced in a study of blood T cell repertoires in COVID-19. Clones were sequenced by immunoSEQ multiplex PCR, and TCRdb holds only the in-frame ones, with some missing. The table lists 150,000 to 200,000 clones, about four fifths of them singletons. The specimen sequenced was PBMCs or T cells enriched from blood (not recorded which). These receptors were obtained from a woman aged 60-75 years who had recovered from COVID-19.

This clone has just a few counts. This chain uses TRBV11-3 with TRBJ2-3; 8 bases match TRBD1. CDR1 SGHNT and CDR2 YENEEA come from the germline V gene. The CDR3 is 13 residues long. Trimming at V came to 3 bases and at J to 6 bases, leaving 2 bases not matched to a gene. The CDR3 region is CASSFRTGDTQYF. CDR3 bases: TGTGCCAGCAGCTTCAGGACAGGGGATACGCAGTATTTT.

This chain joins TRBV19 and TRBJ1-5; D is undetermined. CDR1 LNHDA and CDR2 SQIVND come from the germline V gene (reference sequence). The CDR3 is 13 amino acids. Trimming pared 4 bases from V and 6 bases from J, leaving 10 bases between. The CDR3 reads CASSTGRGQPQHF. The CDR3 region has the DNA TGTGCCAGTAGTACAGGTCGGGGTCAGCCCCAGCATTTT. Full variable domain (remainder filled in from reference TRBV19 and TRBJ1-5): DGGITQSPKYLFRKEGQNVTLSCEQNLNHDAMYWYRQDPGQGLRLIYYSQIVNDFQKGDIAEGYSVSREKKESFPLTVTSAQKNPTAFYLCASSTGRGQPQHFGDGTRLSIL.

This clone has just one count. The genes are TRBV3-1 (or the pseudogene TRBV3-2) and TRBJ2-7, with 13 bases identical to TRBD2. The V gene end was trimmed by 5 bases and the J gene end by 7 bases; junction bases not matched to a gene: 8. Germline lookup yields CDR1 LGHDT and CDR2 YNNKEL (reference sequence). This CDR3 contains 15 residues. The CDR3 DNA is TGTGCCAGCAGCGGGGGACTAGCGGGGCCCGGTGAGCAGTACTTC. This encodes CASSGGLAGPGEQYF.

The chain joins TRBV13 to TRBJ2-1; TRBD2 aligns across 7 bases. V lost 6 bases to trimming and J lost 0 bases; unmatched junction nucleotides: 5. In germline, CDR1 is PRHDT, CDR2 FYEKMQ (reference sequence). This CDR3 is built from 15 residues. The CDR3 DNA is TGTGCCAGCAGTTCCGGGGGGAGCTCCTACAATGAGCAGTTCTTC. Its protein is CASSSGGSSYNEQFF.

This clone occurred a few times. The V and J genes are TRBV19 and TRBJ2-1; 10 nucleotides align to TRBD1. The CDR3 is 17 amino acids. Germline V gene sequence: CDR1 LNHDA, CDR2 SQIVND (reference sequence). The V segment lost 4 bases and the J segment 5 bases; nucleotides outside the gene matches: 11. CDR3 in DNA: TGTGCCAGTAGTAGGGGAGACAGGGGGCGCGGGAACAATGAGCAGTTCTTC. Its protein product is CASSRGDRGRGNNEQFF.

The V and J genes are TRBV9 and TRBJ2-7, with D perhaps matching TRBD1 (6 bases). The CDR3 has 14 residues. V dropped 0 bases and J dropped 3 bases, with 10 bases sitting between them. Per the germline V gene, CDR1 is SGDLS and CDR2 is YYNGEE. The CDR3 spells CASSVVGDNYEQYF. As DNA, the CDR3 is TGTGCCAGCAGCGTAGTCGGGGACAACTACGAGCAGTACTTC. The whole variable domain, filled in from reference TRBV9 and TRBJ2-7, reads DSGVTQTPKHLITATGQRVTLRCSPRSGDLSVYWYQQSLDQGLQFLIQYYNGEERAKGNILERFSAQQFPDLHSELNLSSLELGDSALYFCASSVVGDNYEQYFGPGTRLTVT.

This chain connects TRBV20-1 to TRBJ1-1, with D unresolved. The germline V gene has CDR1 DFQATT and CDR2 SNEGSKA (reference sequence). Trimming cost V 3 bases and J 1 base, with 3 bases left between them. CDR3 length: 11 amino acids. Written as DNA, the CDR3 is TGCAGTGCTAGCTGGAACACTGAAGCTTTCTTT. Its protein product is CSASWNTEAFF.

The J gene is TRBJ2-5, the V gene TRBV11-2, with no clear D. The length of the CDR3 is 12 residues. In germline, CDR1 is SGHAT, CDR2 FQNNGV. Trimming pared 4 bases from V and 5 bases from J, leaving 8 bases between. The CDR3 is CASSSIVETQYF. The DNA of the CDR3 is TGTGCCAGCAGCTCTATCGTGGAGACCCAGTACTTC. The full variable domain, in which reference TRBV11-2 and TRBJ2-5 provide the parts outside the CDR3, is EAGVAQSPRYKIIEKRQSVAFWCNPISGHATLYWYQQILGQGPKLLIQFQNNGVVDDSQLPKDRFSAERLKGVDSTLKIQPAKLEDSAVYLCASSSIVETQYFGPGTRLLVL.

This clone was counted between two and nine times. The chain joins TRBV12-3 or TRBV12-4 to TRBJ2-7, with a possible D match to TRBD1 (6 bases). V was clipped by 5 bases and J by 3 bases, with 11 bases between them. This CDR3 is built from 13 residues. Here the CDR3 DNA reads TGTGCCAGCAGTGGGGACACTCACTACGAGCAGTACTTC. The encoded protein is CASSGDTHYEQYF.

The chain carries TRBV12-5 and TRBJ2-1; weak D call: TRBD1 (6 bases). The CDR3 sequence is 13 residues long. Trimming removed 1 base at V and 15 bases at J, with 16 bases between. Germline V lookup: CDR1 LGHNT, CDR2 FRNRAP. CDR3 loop: CASGLAGQTPTFF. CDR3 in DNA: TGTGCTAGTGGTTTGGCCGGACAGACACCAACGTTCTTC. Combining the CDR3 with reference TRBV12-5 and TRBJ2-1 gives the whole variable domain DARVTQTPRHKVTEMGQEVTMRCQPILGHNTVFWYRQTMMQGLELLAYFRNRAPLDDSGMPKDRFSAEMPDATLATLKIQPSEPRDSAVYFCASGLAGQTPTFFGPGTRLTVL.

The chain links TRBV5-6 to TRBJ1-6; 9 nucleotides match TRBD1. Germline values: CDR1 SGHDT, CDR2 YYEEEE. CDR3 length: 15 amino acids. J was trimmed by 7 bases and V by 2 bases; bases with no gene match: 4. CDR3 sequence: CASSFGTGFNSPLHF. The CDR3 region has the DNA TGTGCCAGCAGCTTCGGGACAGGGTTCAATTCACCCCTCCACTTT.

The rearrangement joins TRBV3-1 (or the pseudogene TRBV3-2) to TRBJ1-1; D not certain. V lost 4 bases and J lost 1, with 7 bases in between. In germline, CDR1 is LGHDT, CDR2 YNNKEL (reference sequence). This CDR3 contains 13 residues. CDR3 DNA: TGTGCCAGCAGCCGTATTCGGAACACTGAAGCTTTCTTT. Translated, it gives CASSRIRNTEAFF.

The rearrangement uses TRBV19 and TRBJ2-7; D ambiguous. Germline V CDR1 and CDR2: LNHDA, SQIVND (reference sequence). The CDR3 sequence is 14 residues long. V shed 5 bases and J shed 0 bases, with 11 bases lying between them. The CDR3 loop is CASSLTETSYEQYF. The CDR3 DNA sequence: TGTGCCAGTAGTTTGACTGAAACCTCCTACGAGCAGTACTTC.

The chain has TRBV5-6 and TRBJ1-4, with 7 bases identical to TRBD1. Germline V lookup: CDR1 SGHDT, CDR2 YYEEEE. Germline trimming cut 0 bases from V and 5 bases from J; bases unmatched to any gene: 4. The CDR3 runs 15 residues. The chain's CDR3 is CASSLEETGNEKLFF. CDR3 in DNA: TGTGCCAGCAGCTTGGAGGAGACAGGGAATGAAAAACTGTTTTTT.

The rearrangement uses TRBV4-1 and TRBJ2-7, with 13 bases matching TRBD2. The CDR3 is made up of 15 amino acids. The germline gives CDR1 MGHRA, CDR2 YSYEKL. Trimming at V came to 4 bases and at J to 4 bases, leaving 4 bases not matched to a gene. CDR3 in amino acids: CASSLLAGGPYEQYF. The CDR3 coding sequence is TGCGCCAGCAGCCTACTAGCGGGGGGGCCGTACGAGCAGTACTTC.

This chain connects TRBV10-3 to TRBJ2-2, with 8 bases that match TRBD2. Germline V gene data show CDR1 as ENHRY and CDR2 as SYGVKD. Trimming removed 10 bases from V and 0 bases from J; junction bases left unmatched: 13. The CDR3 has 17 amino acids. The CDR3 DNA follows: TGTGCCACTAAGCGGGGGACCCAAATGGCGAACACCGGGGAGCTGTTTTTT. Translating gives CATKRGTQMANTGELFF.

Comments on this clone: This same CDR3 is encoded by further DNA sequences in the sample. The chain joins TRBV19 to TRBJ1-2, with 9 positions matching TRBD1. Germline loops: CDR1 LNHDA, CDR2 SQIVND (reference sequence). The CDR3 covers 13 residues. The V gene end was trimmed by 9 bases and the J gene end by 5 bases; junction bases not matched to a gene: 7. The CDR3 loop reads CASSPGTGYGYTF. CDR3 bases: TGTGCCAGCAGTCCCGGGACAGGGTATGGCTACACCTTC.

The rearrangement joins TRBV29-1 to TRBJ1-1; tentative D call: TRBD1 (6 bases). V was shortened by 5 bases and J by 5 bases, with 15 bases between the two germline ends. In germline, CDR1 is SQVTM, CDR2 ANQGSEA. The CDR3 extends over 13 amino acids. The CDR3: CSVCGGQGTEAFF. CDR3 bases: TGCAGCGTTTGCGGGGGGCAAGGGACTGAAGCTTTCTTT.

The chain combines TRBV5-1 with TRBJ1-6, with unresolved D. This CDR3 region has 14 residues. Germline CDR1 is SGHRS and CDR2 is YFSETQ. V was trimmed by 3 bases and J by 7 bases, leaving 11 bases between them. DNA for the CDR3: TGCGCCAGCAGCTGGGGAGGCGGGAATTCACCCCTCCACTTT. Translating it yields CASSWGGGNSPLHF.

This rearrangement joins TRBV21-1 to TRBJ2-7; TRBD1, as called in the table, went unchecked against the DNA. TRBV21-1 is given as a pseudogene. The length of the CDR3 is 21 residues. The CDR3 is CASSKSFRQGALYPVSYEQYF. In nucleotides, the CDR3 is TGTGCCAGCAGCAAATCCTTCCGACAGGGGGCCCTTTACCCTGTCTCCTACGAGCAGTACTTC.

J is TRBJ2-3 and V is TRBV14; 7 nucleotides line up with TRBD2. The V and J ends lost 1 base and 2 bases, in that order; junction bases with no gene match: 3. In germline, CDR1 is SGHDN, CDR2 FVKESK. This CDR3 has 15 residues. CDR3 in amino acids: CASSQGGGSTDTQYF. CDR3 sequence (DNA): TGTGCCAGCAGCCAAGGGGGGGGGTCCACAGATACGCAGTATTTT.

The V and J genes are TRBV19 and TRBJ2-7; weak D call: TRBD2 (5 bases). There are 14 residues in the CDR3. V lost 3 bases and J lost 0, with 9 bases in between. Per germline, CDR1 LNHDA and CDR2 SQIVND (reference sequence). CDR3 protein: CASSIRDFSYEQYF. As DNA, the CDR3 is TGTGCCAGTAGTATTCGGGATTTCTCCTACGAGCAGTACTTC.

This clone showed up just a few times. The chain couples TRBV5-1 to TRBJ1-1, with 8 bases fitting TRBD1. J was trimmed by 1 base and V by 2 bases; bases with no gene match: 7. There are 16 residues in the CDR3. CDR1 SGHRS and CDR2 YFSETQ come from the germline V gene. DNA of the CDR3: TGCGCCAGCAGCTTTCGGGCAGGGGGCGAGAACACTGAAGCTTTCTTT. Its protein product is CASSFRAGGENTEAFF. The full variable domain, in which reference TRBV5-1 and TRBJ1-1 provide the parts outside the CDR3, is KAGVTQTPRYLIKTRGQQVTLSCSPISGHRSVSWYQQTPGQGLQFLFEYFSETQRNKGNFPGRFSGRQFSNSRSEMNVSTLELGDSALYLCASSFRAGGENTEAFFGQGTRLTVV.

This chain uses TRBV14 with TRBJ2-7; 8 bases align to TRBD1. CDR3 length: 15 residues. V shed 4 bases and J 3 bases; nucleotides not matched to a gene: 8. Germline values: CDR1 SGHDN, CDR2 FVKESK. DNA for the CDR3: TGTGCCAGCAGCCCAGTACGGACAGGGAACTACGAGCAGTACTTC. Residues: CASSPVRTGNYEQYF.

This clone came up once. The J gene is TRBJ1-2, the V gene TRBV27; tentatively, D is TRBD1 (5 bases). Per the germline V gene, CDR1 is MNHEY and CDR2 is SMNVEV (reference sequence). CDR3 length equals 17 residues. Between the trimmed V and J ends, which lost 5 bases and 1 base, there was a span of 20 bases. CDR3 nucleotide sequence: TGTGCCAGCAGTATTACAGGTCGACAACCTAATAACTATGGCTACACCTTC. Translation gives CASSITGRQPNNYGYTF.

This clone was observed a single time. The V gene is TRBV5-1, the J gene TRBJ2-1, with 7 bases identical to TRBD1. Germline V gene data show CDR1 as SGHRS and CDR2 as YFSETQ. This CDR3 is 14 amino acids long. Losses at the gene ends were 2 bases for V and 8 bases for J; bases not matched to a gene: 7. The CDR3 nucleotides read TGCGCCAGCAGCTTCTCAGGGGGTTGGGATGAGCAGTTCTTC. Translation: CASSFSGGWDEQFF.

V usage is TRBV2 and J usage is TRBJ2-1, with a weak D call TRBD1 (5 bases). Trimming pared 10 bases from V and 0 bases from J, leaving 10 bases between. Germline V gene data show CDR1 as SNHLY and CDR2 as FYNNEI. This CDR3 is 13 amino acids long. As DNA, the CDR3 is TGTGCCACGACAGAGAGCTCCTACAATGAGCAGTTCTTC. This gives the protein CATTESSYNEQFF. The variable domain in full, completed from reference TRBV2 and TRBJ2-1, reads EPEVTQTPSHQVTQMGQEVILRCVPISNHLYFYWYRQILGQKVEFLVSFYNNEISEKSEIFDDQFSVERPDGSNFTLKIRSTKLEDSAMYFCATTESSYNEQFFGPGTRLTVL.